The rows below give T cell receptor beta chains drawn from one sample of a study of blood T cell repertoires in COVID-19. TCRdb keeps only in-frame clones here, not all; method: immunoSEQ multiplex PCR. The repertoire has about 320,000 clones, 85% to 95% of them found once; the top ten carry roughly 3.6%. The sample consisted of PBMCs or T cells enriched from blood (not recorded which). Receptors originate from a woman under 40 who had been exposed to COVID-19. CDR3s include the opening cysteine and the closing phenylalanine or tryptophan. A D gene is named only where the DNA matches it firmly. The size of a clone is reported for some rows only, either as once, few or many, or as a class for expanded clones.

>once|TRBV27|TRBD1|TRBJ1-1
CASYSDRVRGEAFF
TGTGCCAGCTACTCAGACAGGGTACGGGGTGAAGCTTTCTTT
>.|TRBV9|TRBD1|TRBJ1-2
CASSTRTGTHLYGYTF
TGTGCCAGCAGCACACGGACAGGGACCCATCTCTATGGCTACACCTTC
>.|TRBV10-3|TRBD1|TRBJ1-2
CAISERQGSYGYTF
TGTGCCATCAGTGAGAGACAGGGTAGCTATGGCTACACCTTC
>.|TRBV19|.|TRBJ2-7
CASSPRVSRSYSSYEQYF
TGTGCCAGTAGTCCCCGGGTCAGCCGTTCCTACTCCAGCTACGAGCAGTACTTC
>.|TRBV7-3|TRBD1|TRBJ2-1
CASSLDRGTYNEQFF
TGTGCCAGCAGCTTAGACAGGGGAACCTACAATGAGCAGTTCTTC
>.|TRBV10-3|TRBD1|TRBJ1-2
CAISGGQGDYGYTF
TGTGCCATCAGTGGAGGTCAGGGGGACTATGGCTACACCTTC
>.|TRBV24-1|.|TRBJ1-1
CGGRGNTEAFF
TGTGGAGGGAGGGGGAACACTGAAGCTTTCTTT
>.|TRBV5-1|.|TRBJ2-6
CASSLEPSSGANVLTF
TGCGCCAGCAGCTTGGAGCCTAGCTCTGGGGCCAACGTCCTGACTTTC
>.|TRBV7-9|.|TRBJ2-7
CASSLRSYEQYF
TGTGCCAGCAGCTTGAGGTCCTACGAGCAGTACTTC
>.|TRBV2|TRBD1|TRBJ1-5
CASSDQGQGEPQHF
TGTGCCAGCAGTGATCAGGGGCAGGGGGAGCCCCAGCATTTT
>.|TRBV15|.|TRBJ1-5
CATSNSDRTNQPQHF
TGTGCCACCAGCAACAGCGACAGAACCAATCAGCCCCAGCATTTT
>.|TRBV5-6|.|TRBJ1-2
CASSLTTSGYTF
TGTGCCAGCAGCTTGACGACTAGCGGCTACACCTTC
>few|TRBV6-1|.|TRBJ2-3
CASSDSLDTQYF
TGTGCCAGCAGTGATTCCCTGGATACGCAGTATTTT
>.|TRBV3-1/TRBV3-2|.|TRBJ2-3
CASSRGRTDTQYF
TGTGCCAGCAGCCGGGGGCGCACAGATACGCAGTATTTT
>once|TRBV28|.|TRBJ1-2
CASSLATGGGYTF
TGTGCCAGCAGTTTGGCGACGGGCGGGGGCTACACCTTC
>.|TRBV6-5|TRBD1|TRBJ1-1
CASSTRQGANTEAFF
TGTGCCAGCAGCACGAGACAGGGGGCGAACACTGAAGCTTTCTTT
>.|TRBV7-9|.|TRBJ1-5
CASSPGEHSNQPQHF
TGTGCCAGCAGCCCCGGAGAGCACAGCAATCAGCCCCAGCATTTT
>.|TRBV11-2|TRBD2|TRBJ2-7
CASSLDRGGHYEQYF
TGTGCCAGCAGCTTAGATCGGGGGGGACACTACGAGCAGTACTTC
>.|TRBV5-1|.|TRBJ1-1
CASSLYMNTEAFF
TGCGCCAGCTCCCTTTACATGAACACTGAAGCTTTCTTT
>.|TRBV9|.|TRBJ1-5
CASSGDPGGQPQHF
TGTGCCAGCAGCGGAGATCCCGGCGGGCAGCCCCAGCATTTT
>.|TRBV30|.|TRBJ1-3
CAWIREPGNTIYF
TGTGCCTGGATTAGAGAGCCAGGAAACACCATATATTTT
>.|TRBV2|.|TRBJ1-1
CASSQQNPRAEAFF
TGTGCCAGCAGCCAACAAAATCCGAGGGCTGAAGCTTTCTTT